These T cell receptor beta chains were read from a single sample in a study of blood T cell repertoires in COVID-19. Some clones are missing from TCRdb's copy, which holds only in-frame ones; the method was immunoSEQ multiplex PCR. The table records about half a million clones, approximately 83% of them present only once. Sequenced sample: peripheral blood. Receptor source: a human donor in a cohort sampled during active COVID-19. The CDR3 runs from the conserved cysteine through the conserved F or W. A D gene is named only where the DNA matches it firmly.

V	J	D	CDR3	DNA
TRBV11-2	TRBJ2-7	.	CASSSLPGYEQYF	TGTGCCAGCAGCTCTCTGCCGGGATACGAGCAGTACTTC
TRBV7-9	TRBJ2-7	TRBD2	CASSSGTSSGYEQYF	TGTGCCAGCAGCTCCGGGACTAGCTCGGGCTACGAGCAGTACTTC
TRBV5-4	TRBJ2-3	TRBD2	CASSSGLAGDLSTDTQYF	TGTGCCAGCAGCAGTGGACTAGCGGGAGACCTGAGCACAGATACGCAGTATTTT
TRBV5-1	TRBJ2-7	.	CASSLAAQSYEQYF	TGCGCCAGCAGCTTGGCGGCACAGTCCTACGAGCAGTACTTC
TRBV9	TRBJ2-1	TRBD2	CASSLTRESVGEQFF	TGTGCCAGCAGCCTTACGCGGGAGAGCGTGGGTGAGCAGTTCTTC
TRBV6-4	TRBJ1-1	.	CASSDEQGGMNTEAFF	TGTGCCAGCAGTGATGAGCAGGGCGGCATGAACACTGAAGCTTTCTTT
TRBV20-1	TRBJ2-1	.	CSASSSGPIGTYNEQFF	TGCAGTGCTAGTTCGAGCGGTCCAATCGGTACCTACAATGAGCAGTTCTTC
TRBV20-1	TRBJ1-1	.	CSASIPAAEAFF	TGCAGTGCTAGTATCCCAGCGGCTGAAGCTTTCTTT
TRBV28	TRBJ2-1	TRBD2	CASSSELAVYNEQFF	TGTGCCAGCAGCAGCGAACTAGCGGTCTACAATGAGCAGTTCTTC
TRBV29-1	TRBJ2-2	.	CSVRDNANTGELFF	TGCAGCGTCCGGGACAACGCGAACACCGGGGAGCTGTTTTTT
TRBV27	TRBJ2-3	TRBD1	CASTDLGQGPDTQYF	TGTGCCAGCACGGATCTGGGACAGGGGCCAGATACGCAGTATTTT
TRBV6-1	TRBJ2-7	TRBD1	CASSEGGQVSYEQYF	TGTGCCAGCAGTGAAGGAGGACAGGTCTCCTACGAGCAGTACTTC
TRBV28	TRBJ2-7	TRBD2	CASSFSTSGAYEQYF	TGTGCCAGCAGTTTTTCGACTAGCGGCGCCTACGAGCAGTACTTC
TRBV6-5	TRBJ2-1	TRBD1	CASSYLGQGNNEQFF	TGTGCCAGCAGTTACTTGGGACAGGGCAACAATGAGCAGTTCTTC
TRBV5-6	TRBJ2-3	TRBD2	CASSRPYLLAGVLDTQYF	TGTGCCAGCAGCCGACCATATTTACTAGCGGGAGTCCTAGATACGCAGTATTTT
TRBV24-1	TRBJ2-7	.	CATSDRSYEQYF	TGTGCCACCAGTGACCGCTCCTACGAGCAGTACTTC
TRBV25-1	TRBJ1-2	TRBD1	CASSEFRTGREDGYTF	TGTGCCAGCAGTGAATTTCGGACAGGGAGAGAAGATGGCTACACCTTC
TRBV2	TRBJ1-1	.	CASSGRLNRGEAFF	TGTGCCAGCAGTGGAAGACTCAATCGGGGTGAAGCTTTCTTT